This TCR beta chain was sequenced for a study of early T cells in non-severe SARS-CoV-2 infection. Study background: Sequencing was performed on bulk RNA from unsorted whole blood, leaving chains unpaired.

The CDR3 is 12 residues long. CDR1 and CDR2 (germline): MNHEY, SVGEGT. The V gene end was trimmed by 3 bases and the J gene end by 10 bases; junction bases not matched to a gene: 3. The protocol attached unique molecular identifiers to individual cDNA molecules. MiXCR, run by TCRdb on the 5' RACE reads, gives a single entry per CDR3 protein. The sample contains approximately 90,000 distinct CDR3 sequences, roughly 11% of which appear only once. The study, taken as a whole, reports: VDJdb matches were skewed toward anti-spike CD8 T cell responses.

This clonotype was seen at least ten times. Its matching antigen is unknown. The chain uses TRBV6-2 or TRBV6-3 and TRBJ2-4, with TRBD1 matching 7 bases. Sequencing used whole blood, obtained at baseline. The receptor's source is an adult who was a healthcare worker with PCR-confirmed SARS-CoV-2 infection or an uninfected control (not recorded which). CDR3 DNA sequence: TGTGCCAGCAGTTATTCAGGGGGAATTCAGTACTTC. Amino acid sequence: CASSYSGGIQYF.